This TCR beta chain was observed in a study of blood T cell repertoires in COVID-19 (dated by TCRdb to the early 2020s). Describing the broader study: Samples covering the acute and convalescent phases of COVID-19 were provided by collaborators in the United States, Italy and Spain. A freely available public database, intended as a resource for researchers studying the immune response to SARS-CoV-2, is where the repertoires were released. The dataset comprised deeply sampled blood TCRbeta repertoires from subjects exposed to, actively infected with, or recovered from COVID-19. The prospective study material was composed of cDNA or gDNA derived from T cells, B-cell-depleted T cells, or PBMCs. Where available, HLA class I and class II types were obtained from metadata supplied by the sample provider rather than from assay-based typing. Sample metadata almost always included a de-identified subject ID, COVID-19 status, age in years and sex. The samples were drawn from two sources: the first 160 participants of the ongoing ImmuneRACE study, and approximately 1,300 subjects contributed by 6 global collaborators. Here is what the overall study found, with its caveats: The amount of clinical and demographic metadata varied by source and participant and was provided uncurated.

Remarks on this clone: Its antigen is still unknown. No quality values exist for individual bases; no much larger clone is one base distant.

CDR1 and CDR2 are read off the germline V gene as SGDLS and YYNGEE. From cysteine to phenylalanine, the CDR3 is 16 amino acids long. Of all the DNA, just the CDR3 is kept, 48 bases in frame from base 1. Unmatched junction bases come to 9, with V trimmed by 4 bases and J by 5 bases. The collaborating institutions used their own protocols to collect whole blood in K2EDTA tubes. For TCRbeta analysis, collaborator samples were shipped as frozen whole blood, as isolated PBMCs, or as DNA extracted from either sample type. The immunoSEQ Assay, a bias-controlled multiplex PCR, was used to amplify TCRbeta CDR3 regions from genomic DNA. As for how the authors treated the data: The number of nucleated cells in each sample was estimated from the amplification of reference gene primers within the assay. Sequence reads were collapsed and filtered to measure the absolute abundance of every unique TCRbeta CDR3 rearrangement. For each sample, productive Simpson clonality was calculated as the square root of Simpson's diversity index across productive rearrangements. TCRdb retrieved this table from immuneACCESS and kept in-frame rearrangements only. Not all clones are present; in checked studies, unresolved V genes account for under half, and no reason is known for the remainder. D and trimming were read from the DNA, whereas the V and J calls and clone size are those reported in that table. A total of 200,000 to 250,000 clones appear in this sample, under 90% of them only once. The ten biggest clones cover roughly 21% of the sample.

Sample: peripheral blood. The TCR originated in a man younger than 45 with active or convalescent COVID-19. Recombination joined TRBV9 with TRBJ2-1, with 10 junctional bases fitting TRBD2. The CDR3 protein sequence reads: CASSSTGTSAHNEQFF. The DNA is TGTGCCAGCAGCTCCACCGGGACTAGCGCCCACAATGAGCAGTTCTTC.